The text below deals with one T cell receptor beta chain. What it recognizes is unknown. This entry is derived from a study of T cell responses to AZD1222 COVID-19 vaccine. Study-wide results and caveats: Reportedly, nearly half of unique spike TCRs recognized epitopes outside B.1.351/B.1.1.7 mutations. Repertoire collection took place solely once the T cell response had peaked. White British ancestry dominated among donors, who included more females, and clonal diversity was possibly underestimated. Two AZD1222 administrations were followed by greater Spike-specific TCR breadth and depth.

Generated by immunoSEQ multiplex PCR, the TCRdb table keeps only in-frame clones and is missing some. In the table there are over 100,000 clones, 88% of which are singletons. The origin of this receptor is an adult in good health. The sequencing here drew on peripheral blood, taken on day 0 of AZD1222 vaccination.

The DNA of the CDR3 is TGTGCCAGCAGCCAAGGGGGCGAGGTTTTTGCGGATCAGGAGTATTTT. As protein: CASSQGGEVFADQEYF. This chain connects TRBV4-2 to TRBJ2-3; TRBD1 might be the D (5 bases). This CDR3 is 16 amino acids long. V lost 1 base, J lost 13 bases, and 24 bases lay in between. CDR1 is LGHNA, CDR2 YNFKEQ, per germline.